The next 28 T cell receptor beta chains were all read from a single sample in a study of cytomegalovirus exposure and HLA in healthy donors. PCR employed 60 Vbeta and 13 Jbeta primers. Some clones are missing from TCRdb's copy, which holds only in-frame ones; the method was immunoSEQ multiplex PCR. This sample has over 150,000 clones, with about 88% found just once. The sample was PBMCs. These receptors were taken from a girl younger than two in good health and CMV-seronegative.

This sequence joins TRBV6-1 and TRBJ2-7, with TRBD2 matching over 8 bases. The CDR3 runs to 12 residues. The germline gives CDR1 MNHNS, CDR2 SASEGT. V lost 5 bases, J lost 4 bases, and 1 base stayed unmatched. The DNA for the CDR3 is TGTGCCAGCAGTAGCGGGAGTTACGAGCAGTACTTC. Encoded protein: CASSSGSYEQYF.

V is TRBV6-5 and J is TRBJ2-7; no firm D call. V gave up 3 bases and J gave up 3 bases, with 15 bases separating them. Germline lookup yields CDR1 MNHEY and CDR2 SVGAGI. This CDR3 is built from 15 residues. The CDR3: CASSYSSGFYYEQYF. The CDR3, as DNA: TGTGCCAGCAGTTATTCATCAGGTTTTTACTACGAGCAGTACTTC.

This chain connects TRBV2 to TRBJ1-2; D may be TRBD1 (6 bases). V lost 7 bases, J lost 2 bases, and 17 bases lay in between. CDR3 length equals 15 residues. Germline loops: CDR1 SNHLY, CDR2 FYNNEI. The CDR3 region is CASTVVYRDNYGYTF. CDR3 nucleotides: TGTGCCAGCACTGTGGTTTACAGGGACAACTATGGCTACACCTTC.

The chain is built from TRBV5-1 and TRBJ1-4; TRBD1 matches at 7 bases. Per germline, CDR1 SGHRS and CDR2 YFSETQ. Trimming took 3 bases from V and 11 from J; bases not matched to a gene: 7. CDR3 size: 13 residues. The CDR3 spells CASSYITGEKLFF. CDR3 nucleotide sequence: TGCGCCAGCAGCTATATAACAGGGGAGAAACTGTTTTTT.

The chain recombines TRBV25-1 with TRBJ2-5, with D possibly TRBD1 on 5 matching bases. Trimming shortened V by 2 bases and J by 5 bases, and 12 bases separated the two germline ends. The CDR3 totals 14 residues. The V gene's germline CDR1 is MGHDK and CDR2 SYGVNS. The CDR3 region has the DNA TGTGCCAGCAGTGAAGTAGGGGTGGGTGAGACCCAGTACTTC. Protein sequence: CASSEVGVGETQYF.

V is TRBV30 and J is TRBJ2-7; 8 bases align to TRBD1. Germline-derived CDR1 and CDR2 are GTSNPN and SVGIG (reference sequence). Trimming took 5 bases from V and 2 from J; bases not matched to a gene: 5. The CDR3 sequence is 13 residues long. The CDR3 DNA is TGTGCCTGGGCAGGCAGGGGGCCCTACGAGCAGTACTTC. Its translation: CAWAGRGPYEQYF.

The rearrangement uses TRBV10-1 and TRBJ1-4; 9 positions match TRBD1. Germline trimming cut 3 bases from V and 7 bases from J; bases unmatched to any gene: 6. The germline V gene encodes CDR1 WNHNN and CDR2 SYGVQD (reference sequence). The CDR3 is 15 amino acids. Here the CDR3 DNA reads TGCGCCAGCAGTGACGACGGGACAGGGCTTGAAAAACTGTTTTTT. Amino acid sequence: CASSDDGTGLEKLFF.

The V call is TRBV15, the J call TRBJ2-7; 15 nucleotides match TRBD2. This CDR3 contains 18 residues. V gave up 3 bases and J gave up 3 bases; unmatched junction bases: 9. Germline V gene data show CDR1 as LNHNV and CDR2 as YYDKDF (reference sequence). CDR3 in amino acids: CATSRLPGLAGGIYEQYF. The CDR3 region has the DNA TGTGCCACCAGCAGGTTACCGGGACTAGCGGGAGGAATCTACGAGCAGTACTTC.

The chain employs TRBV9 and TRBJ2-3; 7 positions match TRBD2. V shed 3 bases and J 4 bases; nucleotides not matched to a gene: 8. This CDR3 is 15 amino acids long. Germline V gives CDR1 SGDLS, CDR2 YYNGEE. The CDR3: CASSGTSADADTQYF. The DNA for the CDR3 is TGTGCCAGCAGCGGCACTAGCGCAGATGCAGATACGCAGTATTTT. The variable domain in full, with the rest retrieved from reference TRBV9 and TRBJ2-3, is DSGVTQTPKHLITATGQRVTLRCSPRSGDLSVYWYQQSLDQGLQFLIQYYNGEERAKGNILERFSAQQFPDLHSELNLSSLELGDSALYFCASSGTSADADTQYFGPGTRLTVL.

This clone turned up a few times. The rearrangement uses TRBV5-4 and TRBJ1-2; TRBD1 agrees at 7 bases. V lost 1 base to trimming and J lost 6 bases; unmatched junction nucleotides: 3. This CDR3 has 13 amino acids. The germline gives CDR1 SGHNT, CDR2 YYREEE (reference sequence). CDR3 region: CASSLPQGDGYTF. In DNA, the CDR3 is TGTGCCAGCAGCTTGCCCCAGGGGGATGGCTACACCTTC.

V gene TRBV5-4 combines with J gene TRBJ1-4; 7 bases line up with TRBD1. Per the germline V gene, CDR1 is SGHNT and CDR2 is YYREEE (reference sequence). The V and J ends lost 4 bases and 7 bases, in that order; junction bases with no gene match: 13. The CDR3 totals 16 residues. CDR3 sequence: CASSQARGQSSEKLFF. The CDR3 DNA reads TGTGCCAGCAGCCAAGCTAGGGGGCAATCGAGTGAAAAACTGTTTTTT.

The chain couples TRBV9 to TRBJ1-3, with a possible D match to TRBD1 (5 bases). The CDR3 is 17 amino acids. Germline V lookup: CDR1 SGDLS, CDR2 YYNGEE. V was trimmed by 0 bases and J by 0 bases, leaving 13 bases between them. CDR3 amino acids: CASSVELNRISGNTIYF. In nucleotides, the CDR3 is TGTGCCAGCAGCGTAGAACTTAACAGGATCTCTGGAAACACCATATATTTT.

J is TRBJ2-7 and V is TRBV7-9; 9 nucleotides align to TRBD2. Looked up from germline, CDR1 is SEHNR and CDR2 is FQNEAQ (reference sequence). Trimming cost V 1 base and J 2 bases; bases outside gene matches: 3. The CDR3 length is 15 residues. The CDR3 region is CASSLEGGRAYEQYF. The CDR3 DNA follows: TGTGCCAGCAGCTTAGAGGGCGGGAGGGCCTACGAGCAGTACTTC.

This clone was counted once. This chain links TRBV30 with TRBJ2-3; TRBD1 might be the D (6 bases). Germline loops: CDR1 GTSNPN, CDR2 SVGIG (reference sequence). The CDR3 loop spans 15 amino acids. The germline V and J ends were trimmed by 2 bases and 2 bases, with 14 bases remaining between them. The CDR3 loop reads CAWSWHRASTDTQYF. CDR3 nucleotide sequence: TGTGCCTGGAGTTGGCACAGGGCTTCCACAGATACGCAGTATTTT.

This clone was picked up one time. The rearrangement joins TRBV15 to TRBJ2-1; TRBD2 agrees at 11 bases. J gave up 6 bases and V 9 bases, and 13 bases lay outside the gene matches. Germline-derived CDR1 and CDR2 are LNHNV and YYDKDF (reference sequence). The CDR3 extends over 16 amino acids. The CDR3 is CATTSYSGGASNEQFF. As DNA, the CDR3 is TGTGCCACTACATCTTATAGCGGGGGGGCGTCCAATGAGCAGTTCTTC.

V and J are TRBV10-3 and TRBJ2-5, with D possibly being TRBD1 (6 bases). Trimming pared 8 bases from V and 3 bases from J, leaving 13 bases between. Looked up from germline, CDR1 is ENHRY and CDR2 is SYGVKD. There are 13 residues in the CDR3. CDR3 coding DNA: TGTGCCATCTGTGGGGCAGGGGAAGAGACCCAGTACTTC. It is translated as CAICGAGEETQYF.

CDR3 in amino acids: CASSQAGYDEQFF. DNA for the CDR3: TGTGCCAGCAGCCAAGCAGGGTATGATGAGCAGTTCTTC. The chain couples TRBV2 to TRBJ2-1; TRBD1 is a possible D gene (5 bases). Germline V gene lookup returns CDR1 SNHLY and CDR2 FYNNEI. V gave up 6 bases and J gave up 8 bases, with 14 bases separating them. This CDR3 has 13 amino acids.

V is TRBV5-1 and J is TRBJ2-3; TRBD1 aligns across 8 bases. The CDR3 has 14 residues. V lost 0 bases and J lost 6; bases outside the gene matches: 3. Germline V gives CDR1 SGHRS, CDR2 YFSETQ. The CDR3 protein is CASSLGQGLDTQYF. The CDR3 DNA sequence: TGCGCCAGCAGCTTGGGACAGGGGTTGGATACGCAGTATTTT. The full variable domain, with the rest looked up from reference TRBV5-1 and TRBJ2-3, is KAGVTQTPRYLIKTRGQQVTLSCSPISGHRSVSWYQQTPGQGLQFLFEYFSETQRNKGNFPGRFSGRQFSNSRSEMNVSTLELGDSALYLCASSLGQGLDTQYFGPGTRLTVL.

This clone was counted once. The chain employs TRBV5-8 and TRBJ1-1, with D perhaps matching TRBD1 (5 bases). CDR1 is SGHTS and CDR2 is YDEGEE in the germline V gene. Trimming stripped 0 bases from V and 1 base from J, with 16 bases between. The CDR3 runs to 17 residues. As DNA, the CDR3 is TGTGCCAGCAGCTTGGCCCGCGGGGCATTAACGAACACTGAAGCTTTCTTT. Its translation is CASSLARGALTNTEAFF.

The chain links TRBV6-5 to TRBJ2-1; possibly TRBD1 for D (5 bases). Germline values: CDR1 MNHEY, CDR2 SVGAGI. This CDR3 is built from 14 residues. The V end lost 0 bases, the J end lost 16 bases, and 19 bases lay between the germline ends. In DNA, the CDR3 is TGTGCCAGCAGTTACTCGACGTCCGGGTCAGGGCATTTCTTC. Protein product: CASSYSTSGSGHFF.

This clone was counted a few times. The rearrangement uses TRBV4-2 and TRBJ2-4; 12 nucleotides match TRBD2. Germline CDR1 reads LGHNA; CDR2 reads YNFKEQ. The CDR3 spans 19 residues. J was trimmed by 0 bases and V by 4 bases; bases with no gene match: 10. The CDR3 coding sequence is TGTGCCAGCAGCCCGAAGGGACTAGCGGGCCAGGTAGCCAAAAACATTCAGTACTTC. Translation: CASSPKGLAGQVAKNIQYF.

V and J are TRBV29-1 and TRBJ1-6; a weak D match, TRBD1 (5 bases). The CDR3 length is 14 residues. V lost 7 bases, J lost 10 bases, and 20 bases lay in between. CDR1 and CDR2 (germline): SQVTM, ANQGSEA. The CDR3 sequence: CSAQGAGIDSPLHF. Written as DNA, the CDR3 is TGCAGCGCCCAAGGGGCAGGGATTGACTCACCCCTCCACTTT.

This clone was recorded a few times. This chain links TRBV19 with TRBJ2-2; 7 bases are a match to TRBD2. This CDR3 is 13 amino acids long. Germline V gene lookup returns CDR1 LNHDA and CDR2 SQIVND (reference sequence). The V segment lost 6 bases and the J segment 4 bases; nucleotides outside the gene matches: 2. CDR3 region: CASSWGGTGELFF. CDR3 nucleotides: TGTGCCAGTAGCTGGGGGGGCACCGGGGAGCTGTTTTTT.

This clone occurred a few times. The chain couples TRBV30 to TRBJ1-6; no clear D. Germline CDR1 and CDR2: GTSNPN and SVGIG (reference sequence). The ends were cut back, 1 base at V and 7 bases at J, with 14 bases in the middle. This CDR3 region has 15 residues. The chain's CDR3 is CAWSDRGRRNSPLHF. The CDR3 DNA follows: TGTGCCTGGAGTGACCGGGGAAGGAGAAATTCACCCCTCCACTTT.

CDR3 sequence: CASSLRLAGGSSYNEQFF. Written as DNA, the CDR3 is TGTGCCAGCAGTTTAAGACTAGCGGGAGGGAGCTCCTACAATGAGCAGTTCTTC. V is TRBV27 and J is TRBJ2-1; 14 positions match TRBD2. The CDR3 contains 18 residues. Germline-derived CDR1 and CDR2 are MNHEY and SMNVEV (reference sequence). Unmatched junction bases numbered 3, after V lost 2 bases and J lost 0 bases.

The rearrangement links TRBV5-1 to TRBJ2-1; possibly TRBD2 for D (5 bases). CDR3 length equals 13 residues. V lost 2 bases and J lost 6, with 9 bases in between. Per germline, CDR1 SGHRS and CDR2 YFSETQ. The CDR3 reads CASSLSLANEQFF. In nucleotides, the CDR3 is TGCGCCAGCAGCTTAAGCCTAGCCAATGAGCAGTTCTTC. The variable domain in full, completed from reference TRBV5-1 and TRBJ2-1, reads KAGVTQTPRYLIKTRGQQVTLSCSPISGHRSVSWYQQTPGQGLQFLFEYFSETQRNKGNFPGRFSGRQFSNSRSEMNVSTLELGDSALYLCASSLSLANEQFFGPGTRLTVL.

This chain's CDR3 is CASSFWDRARLAEQYF. The CDR3 coding sequence is TGTGCCAGCAGTTTCTGGGACAGGGCGCGTCTAGCCGAGCAGTACTTC. This chain uses TRBV27 with TRBJ2-7, with 9 bases lining up with TRBD1. The V gene's germline CDR1 is MNHEY and CDR2 SMNVEV (reference sequence). CDR3 size: 16 residues. After removal of 3 bases from V and 6 bases from J, the junction contained 12 bases not matched to a gene.

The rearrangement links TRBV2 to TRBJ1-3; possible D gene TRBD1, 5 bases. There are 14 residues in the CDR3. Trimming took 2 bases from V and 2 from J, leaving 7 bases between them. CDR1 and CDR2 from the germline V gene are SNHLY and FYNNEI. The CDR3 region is CASSEQGTGNTIYF. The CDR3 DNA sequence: TGTGCCAGCAGTGAACAGGGTACTGGAAACACCATATATTTT.